This TCR beta chain was identified in a study of blood T cell repertoires in COVID-19. Study context: The study drew acute and convalescent COVID-19 samples from the United States, Italy and Spain. PBMCs, B-cell-depleted T cells, or T cells were the source of the cDNA or gDNA that made up the material.

V gave up 1 base and J gave up 10 bases, with 14 bases separating them. Germline V lookup: CDR1 MNHEY, CDR2 SVGAGI. CDR3 length: 15 residues. Original data processing: Scientists estimated how many nucleated cells there were by amplifying reference gene primers. The protocol was immunoSEQ multiplex PCR, while the TCRdb copy is restricted to in-frame clones and leaves out a portion. V, J and clone size are those of that table, while D and trimming were read from the DNA. Of 70,000 to 80,000 clones listed, roughly 82% are singletons. This receptor was obtained from a woman of 80 years or more with acute or convalescent COVID-19. The genes are TRBV6-5 and TRBJ1-6; tentative D call: TRBD1 (5 bases). Sample: peripheral blood. DNA for the CDR3: TGTGCCAGCAGTTACTTAGCCTTGGGGGGATCACCCCTCCACTTT. This gives the protein CASSYLALGGSPLHF.